The source of this TCR beta chain is a study of shared clonotypes between healthy human individuals. Replicate PCRs run on unsorted PBMC used around 330 ng DNA, which was 30,000 to 35,000 T cell genomes. Sequencing of unsorted PBMC DNA was carried out using ten immunoSEQ deep assay plates. Per the authors' pipeline: ImmunoSEQ supplied junction-only sequences lacking quality scores, so filtering was different. Clones were sequenced by immunoSEQ multiplex PCR, and TCRdb holds only the in-frame ones, with some missing. V and J calls and clone size come straight from that table; D and trimming were deduced from the DNA. The sample has more than 400,000 clones, 81% seen once. Recent acute infections and vaccinations were absent in the healthy HIV-negative adult donors. Looked up from germline, CDR1 is MNHEY and CDR2 is SMNVEV (reference sequence). V gave up 5 bases and J gave up 3 bases; unmatched junction bases: 7. This CDR3 comprises 14 residues.

This sequence was found in a woman aged 35 to 49 in good health. Some clones in this sample may be carry-over from other donors' samples. The sample comprised PBMCs. J is TRBJ2-7 and V is TRBV27; 7 bases fit TRBD2. CDR3 sequence: CASSRSGRVYEQYF. The CDR3 DNA reads as TGTGCCAGCAGTCGTAGCGGGCGGGTCTACGAGCAGTACTTC.